This T cell receptor beta chain was sequenced during a study of T cell changes during pregnancy in multiple sclerosis. TCRdb's copy holds only in-frame clones and misses some; the assay was immunoSEQ multiplex PCR. The sample has about 81,000 clones, 93% seen once. By share, this clone ranks as medium-sized. The sequence was obtained from a female donor in good health, enrolled as a control in a pregnancy study. The sequences come from peripheral blood, collected in the third trimester of pregnancy.

The CDR3 sequence is CASSMAGDNQPQHF. The CDR3, as DNA: TGTGCCAGTAGTATGGCAGGGGACAATCAGCCCCAGCATTTT. This sequence joins TRBV19 and TRBJ1-5; weak D call: TRBD1 (6 bases). The V gene's germline CDR1 is LNHDA and CDR2 SQIVND (reference sequence). This CDR3 is 14 amino acids long. V gave up 3 bases and J gave up 3 bases, with 9 bases separating them.